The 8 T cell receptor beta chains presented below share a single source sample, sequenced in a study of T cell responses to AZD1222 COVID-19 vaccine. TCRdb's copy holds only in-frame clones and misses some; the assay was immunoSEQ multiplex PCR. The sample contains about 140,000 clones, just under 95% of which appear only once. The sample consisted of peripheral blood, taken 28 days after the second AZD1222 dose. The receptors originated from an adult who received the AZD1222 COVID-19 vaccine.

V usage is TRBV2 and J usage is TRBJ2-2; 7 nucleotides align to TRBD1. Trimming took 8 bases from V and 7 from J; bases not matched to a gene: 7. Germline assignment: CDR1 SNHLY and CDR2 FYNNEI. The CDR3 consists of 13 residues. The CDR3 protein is CASVQYRGGELFF. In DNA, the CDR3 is TGTGCCAGCGTTCAGTACAGGGGCGGGGAGCTGTTTTTT.

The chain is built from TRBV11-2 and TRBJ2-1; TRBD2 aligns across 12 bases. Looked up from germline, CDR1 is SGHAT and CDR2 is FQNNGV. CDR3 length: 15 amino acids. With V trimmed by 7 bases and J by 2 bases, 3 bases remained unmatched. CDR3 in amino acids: CASISSGGAYNEQFF. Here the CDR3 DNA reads TGTGCCAGCATTTCTAGCGGGGGGGCCTACAATGAGCAGTTCTTC.

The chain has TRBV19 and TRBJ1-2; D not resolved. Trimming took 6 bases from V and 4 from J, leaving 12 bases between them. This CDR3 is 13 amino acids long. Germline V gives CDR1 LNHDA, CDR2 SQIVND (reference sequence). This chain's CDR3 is CASSQDGLYGYTF. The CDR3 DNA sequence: TGTGCCAGTAGCCAAGACGGACTCTATGGCTACACCTTC.

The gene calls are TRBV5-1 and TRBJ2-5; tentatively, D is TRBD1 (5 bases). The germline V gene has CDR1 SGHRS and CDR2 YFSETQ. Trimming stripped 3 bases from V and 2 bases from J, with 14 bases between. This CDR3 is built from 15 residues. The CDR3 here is CASSSGSSQQETQYF. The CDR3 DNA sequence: TGCGCCAGCAGCTCAGGGTCGTCCCAACAAGAGACCCAGTACTTC.

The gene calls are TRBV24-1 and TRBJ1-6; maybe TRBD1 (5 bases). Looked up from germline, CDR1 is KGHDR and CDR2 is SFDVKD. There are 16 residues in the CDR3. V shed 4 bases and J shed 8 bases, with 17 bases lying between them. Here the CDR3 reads CATSEQGQIGYSPLHF. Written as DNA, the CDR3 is TGTGCCACCAGTGAGCAGGGCCAAATCGGGTATTCACCCCTCCACTTT.

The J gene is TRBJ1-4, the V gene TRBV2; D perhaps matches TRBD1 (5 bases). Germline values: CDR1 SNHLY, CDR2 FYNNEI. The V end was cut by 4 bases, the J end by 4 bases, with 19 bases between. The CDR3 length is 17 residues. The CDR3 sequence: CASSGWPLGRNNEKLFF. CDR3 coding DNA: TGTGCCAGCAGTGGGTGGCCGCTGGGGCGAAATAATGAAAAACTGTTTTTT. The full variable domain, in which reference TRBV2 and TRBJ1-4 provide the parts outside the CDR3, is EPEVTQTPSHQVTQMGQEVILRCVPISNHLYFYWYRQILGQKVEFLVSFYNNEISEKSEIFDDQFSVERPDGSNFTLKIRSTKLEDSAMYFCASSGWPLGRNNEKLFFGSGTQLSVL.

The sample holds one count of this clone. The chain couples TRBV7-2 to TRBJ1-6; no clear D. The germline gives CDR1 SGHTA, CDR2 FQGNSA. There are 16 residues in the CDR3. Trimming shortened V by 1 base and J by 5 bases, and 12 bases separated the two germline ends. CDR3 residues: CASSLVWTVNNSPLHF. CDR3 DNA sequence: TGTGCCAGCAGCTTAGTTTGGACGGTAAATAATTCACCCCTCCACTTT.

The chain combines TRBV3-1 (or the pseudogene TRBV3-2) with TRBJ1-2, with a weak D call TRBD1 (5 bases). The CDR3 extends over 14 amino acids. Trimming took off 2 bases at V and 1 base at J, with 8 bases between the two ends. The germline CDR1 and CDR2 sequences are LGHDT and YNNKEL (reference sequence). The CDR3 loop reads CASSQRRGNYGYTF. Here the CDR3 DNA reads TGTGCCAGCAGCCAAAGAAGGGGTAACTATGGCTACACCTTC.